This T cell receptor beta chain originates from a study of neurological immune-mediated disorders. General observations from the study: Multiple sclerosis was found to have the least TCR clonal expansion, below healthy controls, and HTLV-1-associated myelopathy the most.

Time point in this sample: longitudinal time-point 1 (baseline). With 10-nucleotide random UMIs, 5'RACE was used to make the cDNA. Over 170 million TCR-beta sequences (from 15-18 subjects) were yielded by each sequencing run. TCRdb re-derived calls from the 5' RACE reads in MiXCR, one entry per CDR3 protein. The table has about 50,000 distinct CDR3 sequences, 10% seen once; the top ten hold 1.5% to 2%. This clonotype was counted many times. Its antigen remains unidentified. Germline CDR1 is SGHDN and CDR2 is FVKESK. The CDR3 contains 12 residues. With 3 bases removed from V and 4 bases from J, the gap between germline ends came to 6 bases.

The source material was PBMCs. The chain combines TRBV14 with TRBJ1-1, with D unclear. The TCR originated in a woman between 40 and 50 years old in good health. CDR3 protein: CASSQYSTEAFF. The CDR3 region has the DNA TGTGCCAGCAGCCAGTACTCCACTGAAGCTTTCTTT.